This is a list of T cell receptor beta chains from one sample in a study of blood T cell repertoires in COVID-19. The repertoire was sequenced with immunoSEQ multiplex PCR; TCRdb's copy has only in-frame clones and lacks some. Here the sample spans more than 150,000 clones, over 75% being singletons. The specimen was peripheral blood. These receptors were collected from a woman in her thirties or forties with acute or convalescent COVID-19. CDR3s include the opening cysteine and the closing phenylalanine or tryptophan. Fields, in order: D gene, clone size, J gene, CDR3 length, V gene, CDR3 DNA, CDR3 protein. A D gene is named only where the DNA matches it firmly. A row's size may be missing; if present it is once, few, many or a size class.

>-|-|TRBJ1-1|12|TRBV3-1/TRBV3-2
TGTGCCAGCAGCCAAGATCCGACACAAGCTTTCTTT
CASSQDPTQAFF
>-|-|TRBJ2-5|13|TRBV5-4
TGTGCCAGCAGCCGGGACACCCAAGAGACCCAGTACTTC
CASSRDTQETQYF
>-|-|TRBJ1-4|14|TRBV18
TGTGCCAGCTCACCACAGGACATCAATGAAAAACTGTTTTTT
CASSPQDINEKLFF
>TRBD1|-|TRBJ2-7|14|TRBV5-3
TGTGCCAGAAGCTTGCCCAGGGGGCCGCGCGAGCAGTACTTC
CARSLPRGPREQYF
>TRBD2|-|TRBJ2-3|17|TRBV10-3
TGTGCCATCAGTGATAGGACTAGCTTCGGGTACACAGATACGCAGTATTTT
CAISDRTSFGYTDTQYF
>TRBD2|-|TRBJ2-2|16|TRBV9
TGTGCCAGCGGGGGGGGACCCTTGGTGAACACCGGGGAGCTGTTTTTT
CASGGGPLVNTGELFF
>-|-|TRBJ1-2|16|TRBV24-1
TGTGCCACCAGTGATGCCGACAGGCCCGCTAACTATGGCTACACCTTC
CATSDADRPANYGYTF
>-|-|TRBJ1-1|12|TRBV12-3/TRBV12-4
TGTGCCAGCAGCCTGTTGAACACTGAAGCTTTCTTT
CASSLLNTEAFF
>-|-|TRBJ2-3|16|TRBV25-1
TGTGCCAGCAGTGGATCCTTTGGGAGTAGCACAGATACGCAGTATTTT
CASSGSFGSSTDTQYF
>TRBD1|-|TRBJ1-6|18|TRBV12-5
TGTGCTAGTGGTCCCGGAGGGACAGGGGAGTCCATGAATTCACCCCTCCACTTT
CASGPGGTGESMNSPLHF
>-|-|TRBJ2-1|12|TRBV29-1
TGCAGCGTTGAAAGTACAGGGCAAGAGCAGTTCTTC
CSVESTGQEQFF
>-|-|TRBJ1-1|11|TRBV19
TGTGCCAGCCTTTATAACACTGAAGCTTTCTTT
CASLYNTEAFF
>-|-|TRBJ1-1|12|TRBV5-1
TGCGCCAGCAGCCGGTCGGGGGCTGAAGCTTTCTTT
CASSRSGAEAFF
>-|-|TRBJ1-5|16|TRBV4-1
TGCGCCAGCAGCCAAGGCCAACAGGTCCGCAATCAGCCCCAGCATTTT
CASSQGQQVRNQPQHF
>TRBD1|-|TRBJ1-2|12|TRBV28
TGTGCCAGCACAGACAGGGCGCATGGCTACACCTTC
CASTDRAHGYTF
>-|-|TRBJ2-1|17|TRBV18
TGTGCCAGCTCACCCGACGCAGGCGACAGCTCCTACAATGAGCAGTTCTTC
CASSPDAGDSSYNEQFF
>-|-|TRBJ2-4|16|TRBV6-1
TGTGCCAGCAGTGAATCGCAGGGGCTGGAGGTGGGCATTCAGTACTTC
CASSESQGLEVGIQYF
>TRBD2|-|TRBJ2-5|17|TRBV7-7
TGTGCTAGCAGCTTAGTAATAGCGGGGGCCACGGGGGAGACCCAGTACTTC
CASSLVIAGATGETQYF
>TRBD1|-|TRBJ2-3|16|TRBV5-1
TGCGCCAGCAGCTCCCTTGGGGACAGGGTAACAGATACGCAGTATTTT
CASSSLGDRVTDTQYF
>-|-|TRBJ1-4|15|TRBV7-6
TGTGCCAGCAGCTTAGGAGCAGGCCTTAATGAAAAACTGTTTTTT
CASSLGAGLNEKLFF
>TRBD1|-|TRBJ2-7|17|TRBV5-6
TGTGCCAGCAGCTTTCACGGCGCGGGACAGGGGCTGTACGAGCAGTACTTC
CASSFHGAGQGLYEQYF
>-|-|TRBJ2-2|16|TRBV4-1
TGCGCCAGCAGCCGACCGGGGACAGCGGGCACCGGGGAGCTGTTTTTT
CASSRPGTAGTGELFF
>-|-|TRBJ1-5|16|TRBV3-1/TRBV3-2
TGTGCCAGCAGCCAATGGTCCGGGGGGGTTCCTCAGCCCCAGCATTTT
CASSQWSGGVPQPQHF
>-|once|TRBJ2-1|15|TRBV24-1
TGTGCCACCAGTGTATACGCGGAAGGTACTAATGAGCAGTTCTTC
CATSVYAEGTNEQFF
>TRBD1|-|TRBJ1-5|15|TRBV5-1
TGCGCCAGCAGCTTGGGGGACGTGACAGGGGGGCCCCAGCATTTT
CASSLGDVTGGPQHF
>-|-|TRBJ1-5|14|TRBV19
TGTGCCAGTAGTATAAAAGGGGCCAATCAGCCCCAGCATTTT
CASSIKGANQPQHF
>-|-|TRBJ2-1|13|TRBV12-3/TRBV12-4
TGTGCCAGCAAAACTAGGGCCTACAATGAGCAGTTCTTC
CASKTRAYNEQFF
>-|-|TRBJ1-5|15|TRBV28
TGTGCCAGCAGTTTATTTGAGCGTTCCAATCAGCCCCAGCATTTT
CASSLFERSNQPQHF
>TRBD2|few|TRBJ2-1|13|TRBV28
TGTGCCAGCAGCCGAACTAGCGGGAATGAGCAGTTCTTC
CASSRTSGNEQFF
>-|-|TRBJ2-7|11|TRBV20-1
TGCAGTACAGGAAACTCCTACGAGCAGTACTTC
CSTGNSYEQYF
>-|-|TRBJ1-6|12|TRBV30
TGTGCCTGGAGTGATGGGGGACTACCCCTCCACTTT
CAWSDGGLPLHF
>TRBD2|-|TRBJ2-7|19|TRBV28
TGTGCCAGCAGGATCACCTCGGGACTAGCGGGAGGGCCGGGGTACGAGCAGTACTTC
CASRITSGLAGGPGYEQYF
>TRBD2|-|TRBJ2-7|15|TRBV9
TGTGCCAGCAGCGAGGGCGGAGCGGGAGCGTCCGAGCAGTACTTC
CASSEGGAGASEQYF
>TRBD2|-|TRBJ2-3|15|TRBV25-1
TGTGCCAGCAGTTTAACCGGGACTAGCGTTGATACGCAGTATTTT
CASSLTGTSVDTQYF
>TRBD1|-|TRBJ2-3|15|TRBV9
TGTGCCAGCAGCGCCGCCGGGACAGGACCAGATACGCAGTATTTT
CASSAAGTGPDTQYF
>TRBD1|-|TRBJ2-2|14|TRBV19
TGTGCCATTACAGGGGCCCCGAACACCGGGGAGCTGTTTTTT
CAITGAPNTGELFF
>TRBD2|-|TRBJ2-7|14|TRBV3-1/TRBV3-2
TGTGCCAGCAGCCAGAGCGGGAGTCCCCACGAGCAGTACTTC
CASSQSGSPHEQYF
>-|-|TRBJ2-1|15|TRBV6-5
TGTGCCAGCAGTTACTCACGGGAGTCCTCCAATGAGCAGTTCTTC
CASSYSRESSNEQFF
>TRBD1|-|TRBJ1-3|15|TRBV30
TGTGCCTGGAGCGTCGGGACAGCTCGGAAAAACACCATATATTTT
CAWSVGTARKNTIYF
>-|-|TRBJ2-3|17|TRBV15
TGTGCCACCAGCAGCCGATCTCAAGGGGCGAGGTTAGATACGCAGTATTTT
CATSSRSQGARLDTQYF
>-|once|TRBJ2-2|14|TRBV6-5
TGTGCCAACCAGAAAGCCGGACATCCCGGGGAGCTGTTTTTT
CANQKAGHPGELFF
>-|-|TRBJ1-4|14|TRBV6-2/TRBV6-3
TGTGCCAGCAGCCCGAGTCCCTCCGGGGAAAAACTGTTTTTT
CASSPSPSGEKLFF
>-|-|TRBJ1-1|14|TRBV19
TGTGCCAGTAGTATTAACGAGGTGAACACTGAAGCTTTCTTT
CASSINEVNTEAFF
>TRBD2|-|TRBJ2-2|19|TRBV30
TGTGCCTGGATGGAGACCGGGACTAGTCACTTTCTGGACACCGGGGAGCTGTTTTTT
CAWMETGTSHFLDTGELFF
>-|-|TRBJ2-3|18|TRBV4-1
TGCGCCAGCAGCCCACCCTTTGGGCGGGGAACTAGCACAGATACGCAGTATTTT
CASSPPFGRGTSTDTQYF
>TRBD2|-|TRBJ2-3|16|TRBV28
TGTGCCAGCACCCGTGCTAGCGGGGTGGGTTTGGATACGCAGTATTTT
CASTRASGVGLDTQYF
>TRBD1|once|TRBJ2-7|16|TRBV3-1/TRBV3-2
TGTGCCAGCAGCCAACACCTGACAGGGATAAGATACGAGCAGTACTTC
CASSQHLTGIRYEQYF
>TRBD2|-|TRBJ2-1|15|TRBV27
TGTGCCAGCGTGGGGGAGACTAGCGTTAACAATGAGCAGTTCTTC
CASVGETSVNNEQFF
>TRBD2|-|TRBJ2-1|19|TRBV27
TGTGCCAGCAGTTTTATATGGGCGGCGGGAGGGCCCTCCTACAATGAGCAGTTCTTC
CASSFIWAAGGPSYNEQFF
>TRBD2|-|TRBJ2-7|17|TRBV27
TGTGCCAGCAGTTTATCGAGTTATAGCGGGAGGGGCTACGAGCAGTACTTC
CASSLSSYSGRGYEQYF
>-|-|TRBJ1-5|15|TRBV11-2
TGTGCCAGCAGCTTAGAGGGGCAGGGCGGTCAGCCCCAGCATTTT
CASSLEGQGGQPQHF
>-|once|TRBJ2-1|18|TRBV5-1
TGCGCCAGCAGCTTGGGACGGTGGGGGACTGGGAGTTTGGATGAGCAGTTCTTC
CASSLGRWGTGSLDEQFF
>-|-|TRBJ2-4|15|TRBV18
TGTGCCAGCTCATCCAGCGGTCTAGCCAAAAACATTCAGTACTTC
CASSSSGLAKNIQYF
>TRBD1|-|TRBJ1-1|16|TRBV19
TGTGCCAGTAGTACCCCGGGACAGGTGGCGAACACTGAAGCTTTCTTT
CASSTPGQVANTEAFF
>TRBD2|-|TRBJ2-7|13|TRBV2
TGTGCCAGCAGCCCCGGACTAGCGCGTGAGCAGTACTTC
CASSPGLAREQYF
>-|-|TRBJ2-1|13|TRBV7-3
TGTGCCAGCAGTTCGAGCTCCTACAATGAGCAGTTCTTC
CASSSSSYNEQFF